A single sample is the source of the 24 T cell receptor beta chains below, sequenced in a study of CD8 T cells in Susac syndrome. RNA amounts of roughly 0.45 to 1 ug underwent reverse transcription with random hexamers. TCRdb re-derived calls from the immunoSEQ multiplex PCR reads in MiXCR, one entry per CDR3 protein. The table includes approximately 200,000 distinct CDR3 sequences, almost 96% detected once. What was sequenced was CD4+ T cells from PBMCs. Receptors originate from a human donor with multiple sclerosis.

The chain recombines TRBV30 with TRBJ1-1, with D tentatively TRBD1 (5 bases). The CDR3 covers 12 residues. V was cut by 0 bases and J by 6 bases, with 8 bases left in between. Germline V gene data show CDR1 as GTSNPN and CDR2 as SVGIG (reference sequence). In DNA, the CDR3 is TGTGCCTGGAGTGTACGGGGGGCTGAAGCTTTCTTT. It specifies CAWSVRGAEAFF. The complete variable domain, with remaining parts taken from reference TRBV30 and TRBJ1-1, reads SQTIHQWPATLVQPVGSPLSLECTVEGTSNPNLYWYRQAAGRGLQLLFYSVGIGQISSEVPQNLSASRPQDRQFILSSKKLLLSDSGFYLCAWSVRGAEAFFGQGTRLTVV.

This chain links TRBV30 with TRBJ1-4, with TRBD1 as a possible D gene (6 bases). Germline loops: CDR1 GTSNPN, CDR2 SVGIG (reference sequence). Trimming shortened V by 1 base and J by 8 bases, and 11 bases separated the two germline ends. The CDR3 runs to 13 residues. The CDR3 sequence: CAWSGQGKEKLFF. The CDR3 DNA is TGTGCCTGGAGTGGCCAGGGGAAAGAAAAACTGTTTTTT.

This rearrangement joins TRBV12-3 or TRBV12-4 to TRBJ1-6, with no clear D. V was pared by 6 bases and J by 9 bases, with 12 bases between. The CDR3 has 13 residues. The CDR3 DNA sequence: TGTGCCAGCAGGGGCAGTGGAATTTCACCCCTCCACTTT. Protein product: CASRGSGISPLHF.

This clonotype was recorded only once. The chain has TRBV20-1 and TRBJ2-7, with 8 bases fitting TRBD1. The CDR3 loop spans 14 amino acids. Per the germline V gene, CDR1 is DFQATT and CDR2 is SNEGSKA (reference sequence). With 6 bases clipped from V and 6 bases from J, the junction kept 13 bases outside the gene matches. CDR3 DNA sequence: TGCAGTGCAAATAGACAGGGGAATAGTCGCGAGCAGTACTTC. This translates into CSANRQGNSREQYF.

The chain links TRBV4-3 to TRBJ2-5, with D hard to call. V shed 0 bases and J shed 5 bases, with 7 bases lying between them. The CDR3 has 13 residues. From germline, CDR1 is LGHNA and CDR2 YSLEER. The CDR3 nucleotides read TGCGCCAGCAGCCAAGATCGACGCGAGACCCAGTACTTC. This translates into CASSQDRRETQYF.

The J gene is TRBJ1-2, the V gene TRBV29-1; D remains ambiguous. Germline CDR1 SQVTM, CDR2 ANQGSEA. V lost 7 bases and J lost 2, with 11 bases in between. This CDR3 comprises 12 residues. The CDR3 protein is CSAKTGNYGYTF. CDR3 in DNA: TGCAGCGCTAAGACGGGGAACTATGGCTACACCTTC.

The CDR3 sequence: CASSEEETQYF. The DNA of the CDR3 is TGTGCCAGCAGTGAGGAGGAGACCCAGTACTTC. This chain connects TRBV2 to TRBJ2-5; D is uncertain. The CDR3 runs 11 residues. Per germline, CDR1 SNHLY and CDR2 FYNNEI. V lost 3 bases and J lost 5, with 4 bases in between. The full variable domain, in which reference TRBV2 and TRBJ2-5 provide the parts outside the CDR3, is EPEVTQTPSHQVTQMGQEVILRCVPISNHLYFYWYRQILGQKVEFLVSFYNNEISEKSEIFDDQFSVERPDGSNFTLKIRSTKLEDSAMYFCASSEEETQYFGPGTRLLVL.

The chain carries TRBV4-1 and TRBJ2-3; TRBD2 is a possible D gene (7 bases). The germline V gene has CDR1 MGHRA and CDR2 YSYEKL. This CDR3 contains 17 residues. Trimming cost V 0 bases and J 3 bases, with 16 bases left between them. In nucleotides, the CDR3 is TGCGCCAGCAGCCAAGACCCGGGCGGGGGCTGGACAGATACGCAGTATTTT. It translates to CASSQDPGGGWTDTQYF.

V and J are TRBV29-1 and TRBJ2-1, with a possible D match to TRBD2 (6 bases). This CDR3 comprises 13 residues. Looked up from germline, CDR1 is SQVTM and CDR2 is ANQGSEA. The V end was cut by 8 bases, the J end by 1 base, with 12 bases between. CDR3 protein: CSLGRGSYNEQFF. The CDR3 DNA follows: TGCAGCCTGGGCCGGGGGTCCTACAATGAGCAGTTCTTC.

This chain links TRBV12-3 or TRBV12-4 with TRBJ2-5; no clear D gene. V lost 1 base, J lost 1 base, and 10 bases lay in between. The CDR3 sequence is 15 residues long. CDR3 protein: CASSLVVGPQETQYF. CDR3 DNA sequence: TGTGCCAGCAGTTTAGTGGTAGGCCCCCAAGAGACCCAGTACTTC.

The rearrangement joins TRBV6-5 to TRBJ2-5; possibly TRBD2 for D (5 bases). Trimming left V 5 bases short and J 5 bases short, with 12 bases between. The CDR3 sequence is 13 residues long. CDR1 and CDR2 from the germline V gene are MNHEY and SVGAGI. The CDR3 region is CASSRTGGETQYF. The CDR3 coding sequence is TGTGCCAGCAGTCGTACCGGCGGGGAGACCCAGTACTTC.

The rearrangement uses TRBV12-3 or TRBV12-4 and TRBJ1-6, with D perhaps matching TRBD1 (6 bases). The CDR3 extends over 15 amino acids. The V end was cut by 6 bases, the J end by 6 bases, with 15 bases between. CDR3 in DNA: TGTGCCAGCAGCCTGGGACAATCGTTTAATTCACCCCTCCACTTT. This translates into CASSLGQSFNSPLHF.

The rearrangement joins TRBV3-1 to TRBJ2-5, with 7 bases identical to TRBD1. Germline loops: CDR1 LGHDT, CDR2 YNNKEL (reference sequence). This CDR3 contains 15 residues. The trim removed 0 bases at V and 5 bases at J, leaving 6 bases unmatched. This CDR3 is CASSQDHRGWETQYF. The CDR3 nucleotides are TGTGCCAGCAGCCAAGATCACAGGGGATGGGAGACCCAGTACTTC.

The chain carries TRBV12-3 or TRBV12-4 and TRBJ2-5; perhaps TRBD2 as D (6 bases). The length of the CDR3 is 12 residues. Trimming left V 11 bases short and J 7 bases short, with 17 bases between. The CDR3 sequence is CAWSGPGGTQYF. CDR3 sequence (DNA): TGTGCCTGGAGTGGACCCGGGGGGACCCAGTACTTC.

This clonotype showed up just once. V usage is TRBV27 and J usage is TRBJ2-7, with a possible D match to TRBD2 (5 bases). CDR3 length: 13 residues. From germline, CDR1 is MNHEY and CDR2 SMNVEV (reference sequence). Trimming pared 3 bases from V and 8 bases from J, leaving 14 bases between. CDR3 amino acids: CASSFDGEGKQYF. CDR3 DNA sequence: TGTGCCAGCAGTTTTGATGGTGAGGGTAAGCAGTACTTC.

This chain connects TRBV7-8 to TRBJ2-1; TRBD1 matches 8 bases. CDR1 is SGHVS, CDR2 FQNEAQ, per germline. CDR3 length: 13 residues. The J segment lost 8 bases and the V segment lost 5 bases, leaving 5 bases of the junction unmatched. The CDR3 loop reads CASSHRTGYEQFF. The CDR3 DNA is TGTGCCAGCAGCCATAGGACAGGGTATGAGCAGTTCTTC. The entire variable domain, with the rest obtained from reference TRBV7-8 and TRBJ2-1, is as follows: GAGVSQSPRYKVAKRGQDVALRCDPISGHVSLFWYQQALGQGPEFLTYFQNEAQLDKSGLPSDRFFAERPEGSVSTLKIQRTQQEDSAVYLCASSHRTGYEQFFGPGTRLTVL.

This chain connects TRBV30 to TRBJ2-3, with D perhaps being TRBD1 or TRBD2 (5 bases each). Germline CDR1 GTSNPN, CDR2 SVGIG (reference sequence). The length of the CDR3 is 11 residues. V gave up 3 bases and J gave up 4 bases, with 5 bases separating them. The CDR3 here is CAWRGPDTQYF. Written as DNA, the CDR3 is TGTGCCTGGAGGGGACCAGATACGCAGTATTTT.

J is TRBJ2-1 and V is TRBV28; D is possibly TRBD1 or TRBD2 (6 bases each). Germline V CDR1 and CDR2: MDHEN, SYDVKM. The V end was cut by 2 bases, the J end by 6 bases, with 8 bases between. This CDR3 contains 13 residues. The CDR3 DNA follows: TGTGCCAGCAGTTTAGGGGGGCTCAATGAGCAGTTCTTC. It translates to CASSLGGLNEQFF.

The CDR3 DNA is TGTGCCAGCAGATCCCCCGGGGGGGCGTATGGCTACACCTTC. Its protein is CASRSPGGAYGYTF. The chain links TRBV12-3 or TRBV12-4 to TRBJ1-2; D may be TRBD1 (6 bases). V shed 6 bases and J shed 5 bases, with 16 bases lying between them. The CDR3 is made up of 14 amino acids.

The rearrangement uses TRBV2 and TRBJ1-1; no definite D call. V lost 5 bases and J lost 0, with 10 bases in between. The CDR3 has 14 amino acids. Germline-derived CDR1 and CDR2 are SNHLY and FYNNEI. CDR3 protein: CASSTPAMNTEAFF. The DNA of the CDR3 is TGTGCCAGCAGTACGCCCGCTATGAACACTGAAGCTTTCTTT. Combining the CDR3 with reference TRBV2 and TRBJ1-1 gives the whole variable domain EPEVTQTPSHQVTQMGQEVILRCVPISNHLYFYWYRQILGQKVEFLVSFYNNEISEKSEIFDDQFSVERPDGSNFTLKIRSTKLEDSAMYFCASSTPAMNTEAFFGQGTRLTVV.

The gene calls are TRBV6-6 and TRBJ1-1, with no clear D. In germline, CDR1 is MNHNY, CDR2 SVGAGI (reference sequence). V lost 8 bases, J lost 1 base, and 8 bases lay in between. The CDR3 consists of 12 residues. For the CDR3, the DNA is TGTGCCAGCCGGAACTGGAACACTGAAGCTTTCTTT. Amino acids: CASRNWNTEAFF.

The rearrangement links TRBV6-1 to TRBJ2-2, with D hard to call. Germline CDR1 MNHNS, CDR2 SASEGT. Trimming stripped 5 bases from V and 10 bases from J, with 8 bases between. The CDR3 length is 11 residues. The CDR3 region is CASSRPLELFF. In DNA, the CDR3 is TGTGCCAGCAGTCGGCCCTTGGAGCTGTTTTTT.

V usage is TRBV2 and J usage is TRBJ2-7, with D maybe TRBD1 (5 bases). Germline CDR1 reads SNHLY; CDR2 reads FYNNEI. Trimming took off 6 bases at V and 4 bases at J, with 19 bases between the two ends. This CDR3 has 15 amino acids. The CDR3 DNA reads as TGTGCCAGCAGCCGAGACAGCATTCCCAGGTACGAGCAGTACTTC. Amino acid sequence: CASSRDSIPRYEQYF.

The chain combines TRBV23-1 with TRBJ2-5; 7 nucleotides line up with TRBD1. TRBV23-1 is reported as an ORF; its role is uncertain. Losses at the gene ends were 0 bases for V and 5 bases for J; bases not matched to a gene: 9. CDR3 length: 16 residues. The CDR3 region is CASSQSRGARGETQYF. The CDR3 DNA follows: TGCGCCAGCAGTCAATCGCGAGGGGCCAGGGGGGAGACCCAGTACTTC.